This is a list of T cell receptor beta chains from one sample in a study of blood T cell repertoires in COVID-19. Some clones are missing from TCRdb's copy, which holds only in-frame ones; the method was immunoSEQ multiplex PCR. The sample shows fewer than 300,000 clones, about nine tenths of them seen only once. The sequenced material came from peripheral blood. Source of these receptors: a middle-aged man who had recovered from COVID-19. Both conserved end residues are part of each CDR3. Each record gives: J gene, V gene, CDR3 protein.

j_call: TRBJ2-5; v_call: TRBV7-9; cdr3_aa: CASSFRGQEQETQYF
j_call: TRBJ1-4; v_call: TRBV6-6; cdr3_aa: CASRPTAYNEKLFF
j_call: TRBJ2-1; v_call: TRBV5-4; cdr3_aa: CASGGAKETSGRGNYNEQFF
j_call: TRBJ2-5; v_call: TRBV7-7; cdr3_aa: CASSLVAGPWGETQYF
j_call: TRBJ2-2; v_call: TRBV6-6; cdr3_aa: CASSRTLTGPKVGELFF
j_call: TRBJ1-5; v_call: TRBV21-1; cdr3_aa: CASSKLETEKLQGDDQPQHF
j_call: TRBJ2-5; v_call: TRBV5-4; cdr3_aa: CASSEDLKETQYF
j_call: TRBJ1-2; v_call: TRBV19; cdr3_aa: CASSRTGVYGYTF
j_call: TRBJ2-3; v_call: TRBV7-6; cdr3_aa: CASSQGQGRTDTQYF
j_call: TRBJ1-1; v_call: TRBV29-1; cdr3_aa: CSVVRDRATEAFF
j_call: TRBJ2-7; v_call: TRBV5-1; cdr3_aa: CASSPPTFQGAYEQYF